These 3 T cell receptor beta chains came from one sample sequenced in a study of blood T cell repertoires in COVID-19. This table comes from immunoSEQ multiplex PCR, and its TCRdb copy is limited to in-frame clones, with some not included. Among about 210,000 clones, 70% to 90% were seen once, and the ten largest hold around 23%. The sequenced sample consisted of PBMCs or T cells enriched from blood (not recorded which). The source of these receptors is a woman aged 40 to 50 in a cohort exposed to, infected with or recovered from COVID-19 (not recorded which).

The J gene is TRBJ2-3, the V gene TRBV29-1, with D perhaps TRBD2 (5 bases). The length of the CDR3 is 12 residues. Trimming shortened V by 5 bases and J by 3 bases, and 9 bases separated the two germline ends. The germline V gene has CDR1 SQVTM and CDR2 ANQGSEA. CDR3 in DNA: TGCAGCGTTCGGGAACTAACAGATACGCAGTATTTT. Translated: CSVRELTDTQYF.

The chain has TRBV9 and TRBJ2-4, with 9 nucleotides matching TRBD1. The germline V gene encodes CDR1 SGDLS and CDR2 YYNGEE. V lost 3 bases and J lost 1; bases outside the gene matches: 8. The CDR3 length is 17 residues. CDR3 region: CASSATHGQGAKNIQYF. In DNA form, the CDR3 reads TGTGCCAGCAGCGCGACCCACGGACAGGGGGCCAAAAACATTCAGTACTTC.

This clone was recorded a few times. This chain links TRBV25-1 with TRBJ1-1; 8 bases fit TRBD1. The ends lost 3 bases at V and 5 bases at J; junction bases unmatched: 5. The CDR3 contains 14 residues. CDR1 MGHDK and CDR2 SYGVNS come from the germline V gene. The CDR3 is CASSDPTGGTEAFF. CDR3 in DNA: TGTGCCAGCAGTGACCCCACAGGGGGGACTGAAGCTTTCTTT.